These 12 T cell receptor beta chains came from one sample sequenced in a study of T cell repertoires in cytomegalovirus infection (dated by TCRdb to between 2018 and 2020). These reads were obtained on an Illumina HiSeq 1500. The public sequencing data were trimmed at Q25 with fastp and processed into clonotypes with MiXCR by TCRdb, which kept only in-frame beta chains. Entries are consolidated by CDR3 protein sequence, retaining the most common genes and DNA. This sample holds 300,000 to 400,000 distinct CDR3 sequences; about 29% were observed only once. The biggest ten clones account for approximately 20% of the sample. Sample treatment or condition, as interpreted from the label and publication: in vitro stimulation with specific CMV peptide epitopes to enrich CMV-specific T cells. What these receptors recognize is not known. This specimen was cultured PBMCs, taken from culture after CMV antigen stimulation. These receptors came from a human donor in good health (CMV status not recorded). Some clones in this sample may be carry-over from other donors' samples.

This clonotype has just a few counts. The CDR3 DNA reads as TGTGCCAGCAATATGGAAAGGGATTCCACCATATATTTT. Protein: CASNMERDSTIYF. The J gene is TRBJ1-3, the V gene TRBV2; D remains unclear. The CDR3 runs to 13 residues. Germline CDR1 is SNHLY and CDR2 is FYNNEI. Trimming shortened V by 7 bases and J by 9 bases, and 16 bases separated the two germline ends.

The table lists this clonotype with a few counts. The chain combines TRBV24-1 with TRBJ2-1; D may be TRBD1 (5 bases). CDR3 length: 13 amino acids. Trimming took 4 bases from V and 4 from J, leaving 7 bases between them. Germline CDR1 KGHDR, CDR2 SFDVKD. For the CDR3, the DNA is TGTGCCACCAGTGACCCAGGGTACAATGAGCAGTTCTTC. Encoded protein: CATSDPGYNEQFF.

This clonotype was seen only a few times. The V and J genes are TRBV12-3 or TRBV12-4 and TRBJ1-1, with D tentatively TRBD1 (6 bases). Trimming cost V 7 bases and J 1 base, with 13 bases left between them. This CDR3 is built from 14 residues. The CDR3 DNA follows: TGTGCCAGCATCCTCGGGACATCGAACACTGAAGCTTTCTTT. Protein: CASILGTSNTEAFF.

This clonotype was found many times. The chain couples TRBV12-3 or TRBV12-4 to TRBJ1-2; possibly TRBD1 for D (5 bases). V dropped 6 bases and J dropped 0 bases, with 11 bases sitting between them. This CDR3 is 14 amino acids long. The CDR3 nucleotides are TGTGCCAGCAGCCCGACAGTATCTAACTATGGCTACACCTTC. Translation gives CASSPTVSNYGYTF.

This chain connects TRBV20-1 to TRBJ2-3, with D tentatively TRBD1 (5 bases). From germline, CDR1 is DFQATT and CDR2 SNEGSKA (reference sequence). There are 13 residues in the CDR3. The ends were cut back, 3 bases at V and 2 bases at J, with 9 bases in the middle. The CDR3, as DNA: TGCAGTGCTAGTACAGGCCCCACAGATACGCAGTATTTT. This translates into CSASTGPTDTQYF.

The sample holds a few counts of this clonotype. The chain links TRBV19 to TRBJ2-3; 7 bases match TRBD1. The CDR3 covers 15 residues. Germline trimming cut 3 bases from V and 1 base from J; bases unmatched to any gene: 4. CDR1 LNHDA and CDR2 SQIVND come from the germline V gene (reference sequence). CDR3 in amino acids: CASSIPGQGTDTQYF. The CDR3 region has the DNA TGTGCCAGTAGTATCCCCGGACAGGGCACAGATACGCAGTATTTT.

V and J are TRBV29-1 and TRBJ1-1, with D unclear. The CDR3 extends over 13 amino acids. The V end was cut by 8 bases, the J end by 5 bases, with 18 bases between. CDR1 and CDR2 from the germline V gene are SQVTM and ANQGSEA. The CDR3 sequence is CSIPVTSPTEAFF. CDR3 DNA sequence: TGCAGCATCCCGGTGACCTCCCCTACTGAAGCTTTCTTT.

The chain carries TRBV24-1 and TRBJ2-6; D perhaps matches TRBD1 (6 bases). Per germline, CDR1 KGHDR and CDR2 SFDVKD. Trimming took 2 bases from V and 0 from J, leaving 10 bases between them. The CDR3 spans 17 residues. CDR3 sequence: CATSDSRTASGANVLTF. The CDR3 coding sequence is TGTGCCACCAGTGATTCCCGGACAGCCTCTGGGGCCAACGTCCTGACTTTC.

CDR3 sequence (DNA): TGTGCCAGCAGGTCCGGTTGGGGCAATCAGCCCCAGCATTTT. This sequence encodes CASRSGWGNQPQHF. This sequence joins TRBV27 and TRBJ1-5; D call uncertain. Germline V gives CDR1 MNHEY, CDR2 SMNVEV (reference sequence). V lost 6 bases and J lost 2, with 11 bases in between. The CDR3 covers 14 residues.

This chain uses TRBV15 with TRBJ2-3, with a weak D call TRBD2 (6 bases). This CDR3 region has 16 residues. V gave up 0 bases and J gave up 2 bases, with 12 bases separating them. CDR1 LNHNV and CDR2 YYDKDF come from the germline V gene (reference sequence). The CDR3 bases are TGTGCCACCAGCAGAGATGGAGGGCTTAACACAGATACGCAGTATTTT. This gives the protein CATSRDGGLNTDTQYF. Based on the CDR3 plus reference TRBV15 and TRBJ2-3, the full variable domain is DAMVIQNPRYQVTQFGKPVTLSCSQTLNHNVMYWYQQKSSQAPKLLFHYYDKDFNNEADTPDNFQSRRPNTSFCFLDIRSPGLGDTAMYLCATSRDGGLNTDTQYFGPGTRLTVL.

V is TRBV29-1 and J is TRBJ2-7, with D perhaps TRBD1 or TRBD2 (5 bases each). Germline CDR1 SQVTM, CDR2 ANQGSEA. The V and J ends lost 7 bases and 4 bases respectively, with 17 bases between them. This CDR3 is 13 amino acids long. The CDR3 DNA is TGCAGCGCTTACTCCGGGACGAGATACGAGCAGTACTTC. It yields the protein CSAYSGTRYEQYF.

On this clonotype itself: Being one base from a much bigger clone, this may be a read error. CDR3 nucleotide sequence: TGTGCCAGCAGCTTAAACGAGAACACTGAAGCTTTCTTT. It specifies CASSLNENTEAFF. The gene calls are TRBV7-7 and TRBJ1-1; D uncertain. Germline V gene lookup returns CDR1 SSHAT and CDR2 FNYEAQ (reference sequence). The CDR3 extends over 13 amino acids. Trimming removed 2 bases at V and 1 base at J, with 5 bases between.